This T cell receptor beta chain emerged from a study of T cell clonotyping in hematopoietic cell transplantation. Whole-study context: Pretransplant recipient samples were taken after cytoreduction. Findings of the study overall: Broader posttransplant TCR repertoire diversity was predicted by graft donor and pretransplant recipient Inverse Simpson Index values. Recipient TCR diversity dropped after transplant; expanded clonotypes rose from day 30 to 180. No sorting was done, leaving CD4 and CD8 contributions mixed.

About this clone: Its antigen is still unknown.

Time point: recipient sample about 28 days before transplant, after cytoreduction. Sequencing was performed with immunoSEQ multiplex PCR; in TCRdb, only in-frame clones are kept and a portion is missing. The profile shows about 28,000 clones, approximately 86% of them singletons. The germline V gene has CDR1 MNHEY and CDR2 SVGAGI. The CDR3 runs to 13 residues. Trimming removed 6 bases at V and 4 bases at J, with 9 bases between. This specimen consisted of peripheral blood mononuclear cells, obtained before stem cell transplant. V gene TRBV6-5 combines with J gene TRBJ2-2; possibly TRBD1 for D (6 bases). This sequence was found in a man aged 35-49 years with acute myeloid leukemia. Some clones in this sample may be carry-over from other donors' samples. CDR3 in amino acids: CASRQGATGELFF. Written as DNA, the CDR3 is TGTGCCAGCAGACAGGGAGCCACCGGGGAGCTGTTTTTT.